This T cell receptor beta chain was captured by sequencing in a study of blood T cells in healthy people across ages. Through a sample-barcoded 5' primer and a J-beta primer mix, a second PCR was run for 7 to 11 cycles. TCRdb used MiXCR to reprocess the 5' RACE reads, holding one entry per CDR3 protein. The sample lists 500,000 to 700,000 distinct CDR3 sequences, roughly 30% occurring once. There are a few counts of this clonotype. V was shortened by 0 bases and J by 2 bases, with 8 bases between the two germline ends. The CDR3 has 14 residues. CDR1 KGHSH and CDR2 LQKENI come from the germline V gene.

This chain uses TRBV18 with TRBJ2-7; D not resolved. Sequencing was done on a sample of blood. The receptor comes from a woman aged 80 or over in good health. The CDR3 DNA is TGTGCCAGCTCACCACCGATGGAGCCCTACGAGCAGTACTTC. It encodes CASSPPMEPYEQYF. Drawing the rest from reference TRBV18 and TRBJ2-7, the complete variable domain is NAGVMQNPRHLVRRRGQEARLRCSPMKGHSHVYWYRQLPEEGLKFMVYLQKENIIDESGMPKERFSAEFPKEGPSILRIQQVVRGDSAAYFCASSPPMEPYEQYFGPGTRLTVT.